These 26 T cell receptor beta chains were sequenced from one sample in a study of blood T cell repertoires in COVID-19. Clones were read by immunoSEQ multiplex PCR, and TCRdb kept only the in-frame ones, dropping some. The sample has around 160,000 clones, around four fifths seen once; the top ten hold under 3%. The sequencing input was peripheral blood. The receptors were gathered from a woman aged 40 to 50 with active or convalescent COVID-19.

The chain has TRBV28 and TRBJ2-7; no clear D gene. The V gene's germline CDR1 is MDHEN and CDR2 SYDVKM. Trimming removed 4 bases from V and 0 bases from J, with 13 bases in between. CDR3 length: 15 amino acids. CDR3 in DNA: TGTGCCAGCAGTTCCCCGACTCCTAGCTCCTACGAGCAGTACTTC. Translation gives CASSSPTPSSYEQYF.

This clone is a singleton in its sample. The chain combines TRBV10-3 with TRBJ1-6, with D perhaps matching TRBD1 (5 bases). Trimming cost V 3 bases and J 5 bases, with 14 bases left between them. Germline V lookup: CDR1 ENHRY, CDR2 SYGVKD. The CDR3 length is 16 residues. For the CDR3, the DNA is TGTGCCATCAGTGAACTTGGGGCTGCCGATAATTCACCCCTCCACTTT. Translation gives CAISELGAADNSPLHF.

This rearrangement joins TRBV27 to TRBJ2-7, with TRBD1 matching 9 bases. Germline lookup yields CDR1 MNHEY and CDR2 SMNVEV (reference sequence). CDR3 length: 14 amino acids. Trimming cost V 5 bases and J 6 bases; bases outside gene matches: 8. The CDR3 DNA is TGTGCCAGCAGTCCCTACAGGGGGCGCGGCGAGCAGTACTTC. Residues: CASSPYRGRGEQYF.

This clone has more than one count but fewer than ten. The CDR3 region has the DNA TGTGCCAGCAGCTTGCAGGTGGGAGGGCCGTCGGGGGAGCTGTTTTTT. This sequence encodes CASSLQVGGPSGELFF. This chain connects TRBV5-4 to TRBJ2-2; 7 bases are shared with TRBD2. Trimming cost V 1 base and J 8 bases; bases outside gene matches: 11. Germline V gives CDR1 SGHNT, CDR2 YYREEE (reference sequence). This CDR3 contains 16 residues.

This clone has more than one count but fewer than ten. The gene calls are TRBV5-1 and TRBJ1-2; weak D call: TRBD1 (5 bases). V lost 5 bases and J lost 0, with 14 bases in between. The CDR3 is 15 residues long. The germline CDR1 and CDR2 sequences are SGHRS and YFSETQ. The chain's CDR3 is CASSTQGLSNYGYTF. CDR3 DNA: TGCGCCAGCAGTACGCAGGGTCTATCTAACTATGGCTACACCTTC. Variable domain in full (rest from reference TRBV5-1 and TRBJ1-2): KAGVTQTPRYLIKTRGQQVTLSCSPISGHRSVSWYQQTPGQGLQFLFEYFSETQRNKGNFPGRFSGRQFSNSRSEMNVSTLELGDSALYLCASSTQGLSNYGYTFGSGTRLTVV.

The V gene is TRBV19, the J gene TRBJ1-2, with 7 bases aligning to TRBD1. The trim removed 6 bases at V and 0 bases at J, leaving 10 bases unmatched. The CDR3 runs to 16 residues. Germline V gene sequence: CDR1 LNHDA, CDR2 SQIVND (reference sequence). The CDR3 protein is CASSTRGVLANYGYTF. The CDR3 nucleotides are TGTGCCAGTAGCACCAGGGGGGTCTTAGCTAACTATGGCTACACCTTC.

The genes are TRBV28 and TRBJ1-4; perhaps TRBD1 as D (5 bases). There are 15 residues in the CDR3. Trimming shortened V by 2 bases and J by 4 bases, and 11 bases separated the two germline ends. The V gene's germline CDR1 is MDHEN and CDR2 SYDVKM. CDR3 region: CASSLEGLSNEKLFF. The CDR3 DNA reads TGTGCCAGCAGTTTAGAGGGACTCAGTAATGAAAAACTGTTTTTT.

The V gene is TRBV6-5, the J gene TRBJ1-2; D remains unclear. V dropped 6 bases and J dropped 4 bases, with 12 bases sitting between them. Germline CDR1 is MNHEY and CDR2 is SVGAGI. CDR3 size: 13 residues. CDR3 nucleotide sequence: TGTGCCAGCAGCCCCTCGTGGAGCTATGGCTACACCTTC. Protein product: CASSPSWSYGYTF.

The chain is built from TRBV5-1 and TRBJ2-7; 9 bases map to TRBD1. The CDR3 is made up of 15 amino acids. V gave up 3 bases and J gave up 3 bases; unmatched junction bases: 7. Germline assignment: CDR1 SGHRS and CDR2 YFSETQ. The CDR3 nucleotides read TGCGCCAGCAGCTCGGGACAGGGCGACTACTACGAGCAGTACTTC. It codes for CASSSGQGDYYEQYF.

The J gene is TRBJ1-5, the V gene TRBV10-3, with D perhaps TRBD1 (6 bases). The CDR3 is 15 amino acids. Germline CDR1 and CDR2: ENHRY and SYGVKD. The V end lost 2 bases, the J end lost 4 bases, and 12 bases lay between the germline ends. The DNA of the CDR3 is TGTGCCATCAGTGAGGCAGGACAGCCAAATCAGCCCCAGCATTTT. This translates into CAISEAGQPNQPQHF.

On this clone: Within the sample, other DNA sequences also encode this same CDR3. The rearrangement uses TRBV10-1 and TRBJ1-1; D is perhaps TRBD1 (6 bases). Germline CDR1 and CDR2: WNHNN and SYGVQD (reference sequence). Trimming took off 4 bases at V and 3 bases at J, with 12 bases between the two ends. This CDR3 spans 14 amino acids. The CDR3 reads CASSATGSDTEAFF. The CDR3 DNA reads as TGCGCCAGCAGTGCCACAGGGTCGGACACTGAAGCTTTCTTT.

The chain employs TRBV11-2 and TRBJ1-1, with D unclear. Germline loops: CDR1 SGHAT, CDR2 FQNNGV. Trimming took 2 bases from V and 4 from J, leaving 11 bases between them. CDR3 length equals 14 residues. In DNA, the CDR3 is TGTGCCAGCAGCTTACGACGGGGTTTCACTGAAGCTTTCTTT. It translates to CASSLRRGFTEAFF.

The chain carries TRBV5-1 and TRBJ1-4; 7 bases agree with TRBD1. V trimming: 4 bases; J trimming: 5 bases; junction bases outside the gene matches: 14. The V gene's germline CDR1 is SGHRS and CDR2 YFSETQ. The CDR3 loop spans 17 amino acids. CDR3 loop: CASSPTVAGQQNEKLFF. CDR3 sequence (DNA): TGCGCCAGCAGCCCCACGGTCGCGGGACAGCAAAATGAAAAACTGTTTTTT.

This clone was recorded only once. The V call is TRBV19, the J call TRBJ1-1; a weak D match, TRBD1 (5 bases). Germline V lookup: CDR1 LNHDA, CDR2 SQIVND (reference sequence). Trimming cost V 6 bases and J 5 bases, with 19 bases left between them. There are 15 residues in the CDR3. This CDR3 is CASSKSGGFGTEAFF. In nucleotides, the CDR3 is TGTGCCAGTAGCAAGTCGGGGGGATTTGGGACTGAAGCTTTCTTT.

The DNA for the CDR3 is TGTGCCAGCAGCCTACCTTCCAGGGGTTATGGCTACACCTTC. Protein product: CASSLPSRGYGYTF. J is TRBJ1-2 and V is TRBV28; D possibly corresponds to TRBD1 (6 bases). Germline loops: CDR1 MDHEN, CDR2 SYDVKM. The V end lost 6 bases, the J end lost 5 bases, and 16 bases lay between the germline ends. This CDR3 comprises 14 residues.

The chain combines TRBV6-5 with TRBJ1-1; D is possibly TRBD1 (5 bases). V was clipped by 0 bases and J by 0 bases, with 11 bases between them. The CDR3 runs to 16 residues. CDR1 and CDR2 (germline): MNHEY, SVGAGI. This chain's CDR3 is CASSYSGGRLNTEAFF. The CDR3 region has the DNA TGTGCCAGCAGTTACTCGGGGGGGAGGCTGAACACTGAAGCTTTCTTT.

V and J are TRBV5-6 and TRBJ2-3; TRBD1 might be the D (5 bases). CDR1 SGHDT and CDR2 YYEEEE come from the germline V gene. V shed 1 base and J shed 10 bases, with 10 bases lying between them. CDR3 length: 12 residues. CDR3 sequence: CASSLLQGSQYF. The CDR3 DNA follows: TGTGCCAGCAGCTTGTTGCAGGGTTCGCAGTATTTT.

The chain combines TRBV19 with TRBJ1-3; D unclear. Germline V gene lookup returns CDR1 LNHDA and CDR2 SQIVND (reference sequence). The CDR3 extends over 12 amino acids. This CDR3 is CAAGVPGNTIYF. The CDR3 DNA follows: TGTGCAGCCGGGGTTCCTGGAAACACCATATATTTT.

This clone has a count of ten or more. The V call is TRBV3-1 (or the pseudogene TRBV3-2), the J call TRBJ1-2; 7 bases are shared with TRBD1. The CDR3 runs to 14 residues. The trim removed 1 base at V and 6 bases at J, leaving 5 bases unmatched. The germline CDR1 and CDR2 sequences are LGHDT and YNNKEL (reference sequence). CDR3 nucleotide sequence: TGTGCCAGCAGCCAAGTCAACAGGGGAGATGGCTACACCTTC. Translating it yields CASSQVNRGDGYTF.

Only a few counts were recorded for this clone. The CDR3, as DNA: TGCGCCAGCAGCTTGACGACAGGGGCTGGGGTTGAAGCTTTCTTT. It is translated as CASSLTTGAGVEAFF. The genes are TRBV5-1 and TRBJ1-1; 8 bases agree with TRBD1. Trimming took 1 base from V and 7 from J; bases not matched to a gene: 9. Germline V gene lookup returns CDR1 SGHRS and CDR2 YFSETQ. CDR3 length: 15 amino acids.

The chain recombines TRBV18 with TRBJ2-7, with TRBD1 identical over 7 bases. V dropped 2 bases and J dropped 3; count of bases not matched to a gene: 4. The CDR3 extends over 14 amino acids. Looked up from germline, CDR1 is KGHSH and CDR2 is LQKENI. Here the CDR3 DNA reads TGTGCCAGCTCACCAATGGGACAGAACTACGAGCAGTACTTC. This sequence encodes CASSPMGQNYEQYF.

This clone was observed once. J is TRBJ1-6 and V is TRBV2, with D possibly being TRBD1 (6 bases). This CDR3 has 15 residues. Germline V gives CDR1 SNHLY, CDR2 FYNNEI. Trimming took off 1 base at V and 5 bases at J, with 9 bases between the two ends. The CDR3 protein is CASSEGRTDNSPLHF. In DNA, the CDR3 is TGTGCCAGCAGTGAAGGAAGGACAGATAATTCACCCCTCCACTTT.

The chain recombines TRBV30 with TRBJ1-5; D unresolved. Germline CDR1 is GTSNPN and CDR2 is SVGIG (reference sequence). V was shortened by 3 bases and J by 1 base, with 10 bases between the two germline ends. The CDR3 consists of 14 residues. The CDR3 loop reads CAWRQQLSNQPQHF. The CDR3 bases are TGTGCCTGGAGACAGCAGCTGAGCAATCAGCCCCAGCATTTT.

This chain connects TRBV18 to TRBJ1-2; 12 positions match TRBD1. The CDR3 extends over 16 amino acids. Per the germline V gene, CDR1 is KGHSH and CDR2 is LQKENI. V lost 4 bases to trimming and J lost 1 base; unmatched junction nucleotides: 4. In nucleotides, the CDR3 is TGTGCCAGCTCACGGGACAGGGGGCCAAATAACTATGGCTACACCTTC. Translation gives CASSRDRGPNNYGYTF.

V usage is TRBV3-1 (or the pseudogene TRBV3-2) and J usage is TRBJ1-1; D is perhaps TRBD1 (6 bases). Germline V gene lookup returns CDR1 LGHDT and CDR2 YNNKEL (reference sequence). The CDR3 sequence is 12 residues long. The V end lost 6 bases, the J end lost 5 bases, and 10 bases lay between the germline ends. The CDR3 bases are TGTGCCAGCAGACAGGGAAAAACTGAAGCTTTCTTT. Protein product: CASRQGKTEAFF.

This chain joins TRBV29-1 and TRBJ1-1; D gene unclear. The CDR3 contains 12 residues. V shed 0 bases and J shed 6 bases, with 8 bases lying between them. Germline V gives CDR1 SQVTM, CDR2 ANQGSEA. The CDR3 reads CSVEELASEAFF. CDR3 nucleotides: TGCAGCGTTGAAGAATTGGCCTCTGAAGCTTTCTTT.